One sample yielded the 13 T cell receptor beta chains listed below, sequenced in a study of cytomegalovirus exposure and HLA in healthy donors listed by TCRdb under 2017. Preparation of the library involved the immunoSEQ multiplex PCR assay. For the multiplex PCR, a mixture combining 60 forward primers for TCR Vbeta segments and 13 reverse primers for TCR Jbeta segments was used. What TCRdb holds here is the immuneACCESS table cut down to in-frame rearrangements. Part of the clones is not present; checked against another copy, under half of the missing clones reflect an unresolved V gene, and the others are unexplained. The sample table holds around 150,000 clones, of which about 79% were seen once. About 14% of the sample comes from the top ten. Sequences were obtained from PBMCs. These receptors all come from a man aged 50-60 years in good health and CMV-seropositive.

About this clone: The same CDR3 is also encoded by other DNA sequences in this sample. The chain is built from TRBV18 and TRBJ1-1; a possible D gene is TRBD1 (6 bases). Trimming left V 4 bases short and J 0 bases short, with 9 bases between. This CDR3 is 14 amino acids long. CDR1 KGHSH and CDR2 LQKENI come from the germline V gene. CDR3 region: CASSQDRMNTEAFF. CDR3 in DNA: TGTGCCAGCTCACAGGACAGAATGAACACTGAAGCTTTCTTT.

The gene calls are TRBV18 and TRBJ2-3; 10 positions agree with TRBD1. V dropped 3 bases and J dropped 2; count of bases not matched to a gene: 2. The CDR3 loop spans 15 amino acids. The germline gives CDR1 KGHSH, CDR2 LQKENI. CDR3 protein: CASSPGQGDTDTQYF. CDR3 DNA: TGTGCCAGCTCACCCGGACAGGGGGACACAGATACGCAGTATTTT.

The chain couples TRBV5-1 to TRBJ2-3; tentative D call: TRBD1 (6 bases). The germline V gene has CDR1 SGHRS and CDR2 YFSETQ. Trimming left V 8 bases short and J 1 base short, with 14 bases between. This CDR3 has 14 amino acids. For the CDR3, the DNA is TGCGCCAGTCAACAGGGTATAGGCACAGATACGCAGTATTTT. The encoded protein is CASQQGIGTDTQYF.

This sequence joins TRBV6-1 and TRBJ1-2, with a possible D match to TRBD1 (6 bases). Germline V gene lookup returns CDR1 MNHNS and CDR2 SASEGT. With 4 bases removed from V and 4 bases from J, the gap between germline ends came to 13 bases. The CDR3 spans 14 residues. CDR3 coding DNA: TGTGCCAGCAGTGCCCAGGGGCTGGTCTATGGCTACACCTTC. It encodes CASSAQGLVYGYTF.

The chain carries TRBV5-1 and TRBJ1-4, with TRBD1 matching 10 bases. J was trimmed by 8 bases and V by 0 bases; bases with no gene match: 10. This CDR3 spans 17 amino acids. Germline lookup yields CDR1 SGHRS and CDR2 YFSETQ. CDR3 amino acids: CASSLGGDRGFREKLFF. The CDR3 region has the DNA TGCGCCAGCAGCTTGGGAGGGGACAGGGGATTCAGGGAAAAACTGTTTTTT.

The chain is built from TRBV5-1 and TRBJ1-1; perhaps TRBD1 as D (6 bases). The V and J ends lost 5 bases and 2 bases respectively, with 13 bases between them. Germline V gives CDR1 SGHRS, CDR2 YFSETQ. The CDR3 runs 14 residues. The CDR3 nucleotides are TGCGCCAGCAGTTTTGGGACAAGCAACACTGAAGCTTTCTTT. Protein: CASSFGTSNTEAFF.

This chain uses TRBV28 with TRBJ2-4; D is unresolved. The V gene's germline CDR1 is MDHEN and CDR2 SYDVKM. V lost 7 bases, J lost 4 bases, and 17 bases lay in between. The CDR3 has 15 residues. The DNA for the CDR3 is TGTGCCAGCAACGATCCGGCGGTGGGTAAAAACATTCAGTACTTC. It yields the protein CASNDPAVGKNIQYF.

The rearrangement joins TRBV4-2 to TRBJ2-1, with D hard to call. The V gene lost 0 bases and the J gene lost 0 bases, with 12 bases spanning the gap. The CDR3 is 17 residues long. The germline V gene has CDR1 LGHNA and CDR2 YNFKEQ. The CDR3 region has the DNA TGTGCCAGCAGCCAAGATCTGAGCCTAAGCTCCTACAATGAGCAGTTCTTC. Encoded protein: CASSQDLSLSSYNEQFF.

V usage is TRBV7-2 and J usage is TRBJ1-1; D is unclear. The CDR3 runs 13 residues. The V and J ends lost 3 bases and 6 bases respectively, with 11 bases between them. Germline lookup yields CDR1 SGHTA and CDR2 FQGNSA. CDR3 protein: CASSFFGRSEAFF. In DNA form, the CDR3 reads TGTGCCAGCAGCTTCTTTGGGAGATCTGAAGCTTTCTTT.

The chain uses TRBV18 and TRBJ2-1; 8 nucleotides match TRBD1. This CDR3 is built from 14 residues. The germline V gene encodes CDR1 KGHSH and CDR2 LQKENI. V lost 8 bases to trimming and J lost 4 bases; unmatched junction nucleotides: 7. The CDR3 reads CASQTGTGYNEQFF. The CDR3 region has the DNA TGTGCCAGCCAAACCGGGACAGGATACAATGAGCAGTTCTTC.

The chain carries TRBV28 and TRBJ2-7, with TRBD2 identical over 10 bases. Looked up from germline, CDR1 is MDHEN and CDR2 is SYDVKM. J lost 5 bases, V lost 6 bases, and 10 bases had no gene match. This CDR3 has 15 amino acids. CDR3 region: CASSPHSGGANEQYV. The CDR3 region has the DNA TGTGCCAGCAGCCCCCACAGCGGGGGGGCAAACGAGCAGTACGTC.

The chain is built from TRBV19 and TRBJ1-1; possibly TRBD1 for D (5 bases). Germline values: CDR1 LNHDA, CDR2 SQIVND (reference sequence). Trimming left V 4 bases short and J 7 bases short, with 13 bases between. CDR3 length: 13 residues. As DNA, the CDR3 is TGTGCCAGTAGTACACGACAGTACGGTGAAGCTTTCTTT. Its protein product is CASSTRQYGEAFF.

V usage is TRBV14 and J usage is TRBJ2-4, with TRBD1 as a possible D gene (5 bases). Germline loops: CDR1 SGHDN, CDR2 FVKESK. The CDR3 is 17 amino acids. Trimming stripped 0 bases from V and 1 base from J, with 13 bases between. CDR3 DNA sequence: TGTGCCAGCAGCCAAGATAGGTGGCAGGGTGCCAAAAACATTCAGTACTTC. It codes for CASSQDRWQGAKNIQYF. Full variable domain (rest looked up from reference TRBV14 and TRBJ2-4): EAGVTQFPSHSVIEKGQTVTLRCDPISGHDNLYWYRRVMGKEIKFLLHFVKESKQDESGMPNNRFLAERTGGTYSTLKVQPAELEDSGVYFCASSQDRWQGAKNIQYFGAGTRLSVL.